These 2 T cell receptor beta chains originate from one sample sequenced in a study of OX40 agonist ivuxolimab in advanced cancers. Profiling relied on immunoSEQ multiplex PCR, and the TCRdb table lists in-frame clones only, not all of them. The data contain about 79,000 clones, 84% of them singletons. The sequences come from CD4+ or CD8+ T cells sorted from blood, collected in a trial of the OX40 agonist ivuxolimab. The source of these receptors is an adult with an advanced solid tumor such as melanoma, head and neck, liver or kidney cancer.

J is TRBJ2-5 and V is TRBV28; D is perhaps TRBD1 (7 bases). Trimming cost V 2 bases and J 5 bases, with 9 bases left between them. Germline CDR1 is MDHEN and CDR2 is SYDVKM. CDR3 length: 13 amino acids. The DNA of the CDR3 is TGTGCCAGCAGTTTACCAGGGGGGGAGACCCAGTACTTC. This gives the protein CASSLPGGETQYF. Full variable domain (rest looked up from reference TRBV28 and TRBJ2-5): DVKVTQSSRYLVKRTGEKVFLECVQDMDHENMFWYRQDPGLGLRLIYFSYDVKMKEKGDIPEGYSVSREKKERFSLILESASTNQTSMYLCASSLPGGETQYFGPGTRLLVL.

The genes are TRBV28 and TRBJ2-5, with 8 bases identical to TRBD2. Matching the DNA end better, TRBJ2-7 makes the J call doubtful. CDR3 length: 14 residues. The germline V gene encodes CDR1 MDHEN and CDR2 SYDVKM. The DNA for the CDR3 is TGTGCCAGCAGTTTGTCCGGGAGGGGCTACGAGCAGTACTTC. Translating it yields CASSLSGRGYEQYF.